The present T cell receptor (beta chain) was sequenced within a study of T-cell memory formation after mild COVID-19. Study results and caveats: The appearance of some responding clones in pre-infection memory suggested that cross-reactive memory joined.

Germline CDR1 and CDR2: DFQATT and SNEGSKA (reference sequence). This CDR3 is built from 12 residues. The ends were cut back, 5 bases at V and 0 bases at J, with 7 bases in the middle. Each CDR3 protein is one row after TCRdb ran MiXCR on the 5' RACE reads. The sample contains roughly 86,000 distinct CDR3 sequences, around 16% of which appear only once. This clonotype has more than one count but fewer than ten. The antigen remains undetermined. The chain is built from TRBV20-1 and TRBJ1-2; D gene ambiguous. This clonotype originated in a man younger than 35 who had mild COVID-19 (a few samples of this study predate the infection). Cell type and time point are not known. Sequenced material: PBMCs or a T cell subset sorted from them (not recorded which). CDR3 in amino acids: CSAFLANYGYTF. The CDR3 DNA sequence: TGCAGTGCTTTTTTAGCTAACTATGGCTACACCTTC.